The present entry profiles one TCR beta chain with its context. Time point indicated: persistent/refractory GD, antithyroid drugs over 5 years with positive TRAb. RNA isolated from PBMCs was used to make the TCR library. Graves' disease diagnosis used American Thyroid Association guidelines. The CDR3 covers 13 residues. Trimming shortened V by 4 bases and J by 4 bases, and 10 bases separated the two germline ends. In germline, CDR1 is MNHNS, CDR2 SASEGT. This sample is part of a study of regulatory T cells in long-lasting Graves disease. HTBI primers from iRepertoire and Arm-PCR of CDR3 regions yielded the TCR beta libraries. TCRdb re-analysed the multiplex PCR reads in MiXCR, keeping a single row per CDR3 protein. The top ten hold around 26% of the sample, which has 400,000 to 450,000 distinct CDR3 sequences, around 20% seen once.

This TCR derives from a female donor with Graves disease. The chain is built from TRBV6-1 and TRBJ1-2, with TRBD1 as a possible D gene (5 bases). Specimen: peripheral blood mononuclear cells (PBMCs), collected when the disease was refractory, from a patient treated with antithyroid drugs. The CDR3 region is CASSGTTVYGYTF. The CDR3 coding sequence is TGTGCCAGCAGTGGGACGACAGTCTATGGCTACACCTTC.